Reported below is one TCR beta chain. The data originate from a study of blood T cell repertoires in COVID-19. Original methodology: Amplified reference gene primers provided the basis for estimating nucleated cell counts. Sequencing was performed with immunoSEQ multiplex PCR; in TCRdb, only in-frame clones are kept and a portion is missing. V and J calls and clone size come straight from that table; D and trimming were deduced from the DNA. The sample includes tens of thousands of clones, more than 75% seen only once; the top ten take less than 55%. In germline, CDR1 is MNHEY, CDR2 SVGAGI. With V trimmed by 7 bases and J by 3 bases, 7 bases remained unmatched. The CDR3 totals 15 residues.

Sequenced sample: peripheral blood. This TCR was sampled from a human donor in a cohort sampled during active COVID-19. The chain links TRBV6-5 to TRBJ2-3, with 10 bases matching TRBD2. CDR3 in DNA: TGTGCCAGCACAGCTAGCGGGGGAAGGACAGATACGCAGTATTTT. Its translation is CASTASGGRTDTQYF.